This entry lists 9 T cell receptor beta chains sequenced from one sample in a study of blood T cell repertoires in COVID-19. The data were produced by immunoSEQ multiplex PCR, yet TCRdb's version contains in-frame clones alone and is incomplete. Of approximately 300,000 clones listed, roughly nine tenths were seen once; the top ten hold around 4.8%. Sequencing was done on a sample of PBMCs or T cells enriched from blood (not recorded which). Receptors originate from a man aged 60-69 years who had recovered from COVID-19.

The chain links TRBV3-1 (or the pseudogene TRBV3-2) to TRBJ2-3; a weak D match, TRBD2 (6 bases). The CDR3 is 13 residues long. The V gene lost 1 base and the J gene lost 10 bases, with 12 bases spanning the gap. From germline, CDR1 is LGHDT and CDR2 YNNKEL (reference sequence). This chain's CDR3 is CASSQGTGAAQYF. Written as DNA, the CDR3 is TGTGCCAGCAGCCAAGGGACGGGAGCTGCGCAGTATTTT.

This clone has only a few counts. The chain carries TRBV5-4 and TRBJ1-3; D unclear. This CDR3 region has 16 residues. Trimming removed 0 bases from V and 2 bases from J, with 12 bases in between. In germline, CDR1 is SGHNT, CDR2 YYREEE (reference sequence). Written as DNA, the CDR3 is TGTGCCAGCAGCTTGGGAGGGTTTTTTCCTGGAAACACCATATATTTT. Translated, it gives CASSLGGFFPGNTIYF.

The V call is TRBV18, the J call TRBJ2-7; 9 nucleotides agree with TRBD1. Germline V gives CDR1 KGHSH, CDR2 LQKENI. This CDR3 region has 15 residues. The V segment lost 2 bases and the J segment 3 bases; nucleotides outside the gene matches: 5. In nucleotides, the CDR3 is TGTGCCAGCTCACCAGCGGGACAGGGCCACTACGAGCAGTACTTC. Translating it yields CASSPAGQGHYEQYF.

The chain combines TRBV28 with TRBJ2-7, with TRBD1 as a possible D gene (6 bases). Trimming left V 6 bases short and J 0 bases short, with 15 bases between. Per germline, CDR1 MDHEN and CDR2 SYDVKM. The CDR3 is made up of 15 amino acids. The CDR3 DNA is TGTGCCAGCAGCCCCCCTGGGGGCACCTCCTACGAGCAGTACTTC. Translated: CASSPPGGTSYEQYF.

This rearrangement joins TRBV27 to TRBJ2-1, with 9 bases that match TRBD2. The CDR3 consists of 16 residues. J gave up 3 bases and V 6 bases, and 9 bases lay outside the gene matches. Germline CDR1 is MNHEY and CDR2 is SMNVEV (reference sequence). CDR3 in DNA: TGTGCCAGCAGGCTAGGGACTAGCAGTCTCTACAATGAGCAGTTCTTC. Translated: CASRLGTSSLYNEQFF.

The chain is built from TRBV7-2 and TRBJ1-5, with TRBD1 matching 8 bases. J was trimmed by 5 bases and V by 5 bases; bases with no gene match: 8. Germline loops: CDR1 SGHTA, CDR2 FQGNSA. The CDR3 covers 15 residues. CDR3 nucleotides: TGTGCCAGCAGCCCTTGGACAGGGAGAGATCAGCCCCAGCATTTT. This sequence encodes CASSPWTGRDQPQHF.

The V and J genes are TRBV6-5 and TRBJ1-1; D gene ambiguous. The CDR3 spans 15 residues. Trimming stripped 0 bases from V and 2 bases from J, with 10 bases between. Per the germline V gene, CDR1 is MNHEY and CDR2 is SVGAGI. The DNA for the CDR3 is TGTGCCAGCAGTTACTCGATCAACAGTAACACTGAAGCTTTCTTT. Translated: CASSYSINSNTEAFF.

The V call is TRBV11-1, the J call TRBJ1-5; D may be TRBD1 (6 bases). V lost 1 base to trimming and J lost 4 bases, with 8 bases between them. The CDR3 has 14 amino acids. The V gene's germline CDR1 is SGHAT and CDR2 FQDESV (reference sequence). The CDR3: CASSLGQGNQPQHF. The CDR3 nucleotides are TGTGCCAGCAGCTTAGGCCAGGGGAATCAGCCCCAGCATTTT.

The CDR3 DNA is TGTGCCAGCAGTCCCAATGTAAGACGGAGTAGCAATCAGCCCCAGCATTTT. Its protein product is CASSPNVRRSSNQPQHF. The chain recombines TRBV2 with TRBJ1-5; no definite D call. CDR1 SNHLY and CDR2 FYNNEI come from the germline V gene. V was trimmed by 5 bases and J by 0 bases, leaving 17 bases between them. CDR3 length: 17 residues.